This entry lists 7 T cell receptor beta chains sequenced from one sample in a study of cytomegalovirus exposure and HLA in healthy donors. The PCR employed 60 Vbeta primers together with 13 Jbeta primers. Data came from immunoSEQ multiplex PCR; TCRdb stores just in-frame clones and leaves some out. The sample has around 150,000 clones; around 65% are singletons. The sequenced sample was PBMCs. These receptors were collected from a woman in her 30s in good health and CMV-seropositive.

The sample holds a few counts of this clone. The CDR3 nucleotides read TGTGCGACTAGGGGGACAGGCTTCGAAAAACTGTTTTTT. Its translation is CATRGTGFEKLFF. The gene calls are TRBV18 and TRBJ1-4; TRBD1 matches at 8 bases. The germline V gene encodes CDR1 KGHSH and CDR2 LQKENI. CDR3 length equals 13 residues.

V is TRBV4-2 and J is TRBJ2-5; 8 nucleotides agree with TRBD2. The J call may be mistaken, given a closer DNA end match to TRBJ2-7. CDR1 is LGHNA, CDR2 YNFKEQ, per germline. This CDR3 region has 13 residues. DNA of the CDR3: TGTGCCAGCAGCGCGGCGGGGGGCTACGAGCAGTACTTC. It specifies CASSAAGGYEQYF.

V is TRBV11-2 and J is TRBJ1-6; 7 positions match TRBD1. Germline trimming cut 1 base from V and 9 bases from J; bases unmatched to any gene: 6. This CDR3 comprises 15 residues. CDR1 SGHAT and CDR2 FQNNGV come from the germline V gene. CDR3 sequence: CASSLGDRVGSPLHF. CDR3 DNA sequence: TGTGCCAGCAGCTTAGGAGACAGGGTTGGTTCACCCCTCCACTTT.

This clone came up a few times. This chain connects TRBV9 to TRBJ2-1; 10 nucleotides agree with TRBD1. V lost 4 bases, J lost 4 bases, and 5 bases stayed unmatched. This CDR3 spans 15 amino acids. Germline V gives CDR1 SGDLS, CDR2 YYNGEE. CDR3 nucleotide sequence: TGTGCCAGCAGCCTGGGACAGGGGAAGTACAATGAGCAGTTCTTC. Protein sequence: CASSLGQGKYNEQFF.

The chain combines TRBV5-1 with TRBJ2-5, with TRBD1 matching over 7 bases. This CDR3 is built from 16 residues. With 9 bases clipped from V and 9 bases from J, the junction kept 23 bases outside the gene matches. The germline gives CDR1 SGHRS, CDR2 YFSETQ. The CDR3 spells CATALQGRGNRESQYF. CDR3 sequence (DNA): TGCGCCACCGCCCTCCAGGGCAGGGGGAATCGCGAGTCCCAGTACTTC.

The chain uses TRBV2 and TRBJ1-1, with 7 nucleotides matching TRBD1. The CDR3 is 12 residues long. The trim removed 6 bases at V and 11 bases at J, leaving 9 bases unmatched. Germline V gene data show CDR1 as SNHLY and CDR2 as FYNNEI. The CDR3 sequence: CASSPRTGLAFF. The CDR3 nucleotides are TGTGCCAGCAGCCCCCGGACAGGTTTGGCTTTCTTT.

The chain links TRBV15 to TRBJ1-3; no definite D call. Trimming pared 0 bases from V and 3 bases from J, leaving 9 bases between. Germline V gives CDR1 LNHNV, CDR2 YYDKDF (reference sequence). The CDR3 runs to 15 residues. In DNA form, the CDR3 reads TGTGCCACCAGCAGAGATCCTCGGGGTGGAAACACCATATATTTT. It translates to CATSRDPRGGNTIYF.